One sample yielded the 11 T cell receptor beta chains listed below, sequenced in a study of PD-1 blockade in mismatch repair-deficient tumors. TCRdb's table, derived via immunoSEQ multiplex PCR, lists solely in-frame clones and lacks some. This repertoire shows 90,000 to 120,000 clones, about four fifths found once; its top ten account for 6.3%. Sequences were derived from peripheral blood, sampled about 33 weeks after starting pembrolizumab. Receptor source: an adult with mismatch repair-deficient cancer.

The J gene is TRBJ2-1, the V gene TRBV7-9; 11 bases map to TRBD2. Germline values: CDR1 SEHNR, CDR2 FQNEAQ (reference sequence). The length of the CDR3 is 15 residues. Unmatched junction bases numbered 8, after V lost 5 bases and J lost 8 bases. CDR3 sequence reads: CASSLLAGDRDEQFF. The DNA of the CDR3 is TGTGCCAGCAGCCTACTAGCGGGAGATAGAGATGAGCAGTTCTTC.

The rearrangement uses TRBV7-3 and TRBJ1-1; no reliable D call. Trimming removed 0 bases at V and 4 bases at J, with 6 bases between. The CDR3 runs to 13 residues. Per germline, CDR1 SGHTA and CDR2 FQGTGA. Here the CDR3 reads CASSLTSLTEAFF. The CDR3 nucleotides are TGTGCCAGCAGCTTAACGTCGCTCACTGAAGCTTTCTTT.

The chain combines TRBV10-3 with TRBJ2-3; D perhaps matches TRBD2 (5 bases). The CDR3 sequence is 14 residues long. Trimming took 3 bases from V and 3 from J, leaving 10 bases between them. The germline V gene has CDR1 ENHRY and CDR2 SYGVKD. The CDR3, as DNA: TGTGCCATCAGTGATCCCTCGGGAACAGATACGCAGTATTTT. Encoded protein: CAISDPSGTDTQYF.

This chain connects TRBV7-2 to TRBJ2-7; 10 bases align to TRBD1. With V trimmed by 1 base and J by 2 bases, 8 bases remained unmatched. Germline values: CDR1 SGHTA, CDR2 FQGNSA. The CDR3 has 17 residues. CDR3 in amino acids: CASSLVWSGTGAYEQYF. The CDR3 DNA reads TGTGCCAGCAGCTTAGTATGGTCCGGGACAGGGGCCTACGAGCAGTACTTC.

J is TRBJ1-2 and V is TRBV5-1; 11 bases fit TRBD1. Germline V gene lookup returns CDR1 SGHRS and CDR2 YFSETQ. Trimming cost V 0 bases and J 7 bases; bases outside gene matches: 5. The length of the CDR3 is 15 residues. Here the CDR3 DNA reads TGCGCCAGCAGCTTGGGTAGGACAGGGGGCTCTGGCTACACCTTC. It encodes CASSLGRTGGSGYTF.

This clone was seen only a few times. CDR3 sequence reads: CASSVDREATEAFF. The CDR3, as DNA: TGTGCCAGCTCAGTGGACAGGGAGGCCACTGAAGCTTTCTTT. The genes are TRBV18 and TRBJ1-1; 8 nucleotides match TRBD1. This CDR3 contains 14 residues. Looked up from germline, CDR1 is KGHSH and CDR2 is LQKENI. V was clipped by 5 bases and J by 4 bases; unmatched bases: 6.

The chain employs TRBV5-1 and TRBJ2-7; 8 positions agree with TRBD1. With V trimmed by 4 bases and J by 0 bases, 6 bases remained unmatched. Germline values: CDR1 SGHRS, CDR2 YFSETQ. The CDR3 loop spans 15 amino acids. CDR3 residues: CASSPLQGGSYEQYF. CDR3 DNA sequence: TGCGCCAGCAGCCCTTTACAGGGGGGCTCCTACGAGCAGTACTTC.

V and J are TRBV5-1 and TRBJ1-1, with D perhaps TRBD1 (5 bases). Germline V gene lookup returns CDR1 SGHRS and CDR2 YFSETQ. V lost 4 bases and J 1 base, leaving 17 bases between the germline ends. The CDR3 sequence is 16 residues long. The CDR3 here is CASSPLDGGENTEAFF. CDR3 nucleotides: TGCGCCAGCAGCCCACTTGATGGAGGGGAGAACACTGAAGCTTTCTTT.

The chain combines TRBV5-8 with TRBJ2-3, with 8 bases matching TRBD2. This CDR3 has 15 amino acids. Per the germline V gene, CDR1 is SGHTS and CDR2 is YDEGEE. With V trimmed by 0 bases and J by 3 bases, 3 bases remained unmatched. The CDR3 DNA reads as TGTGCCAGCAGCTTGGCCAGCGGGAGTACAGATACGCAGTATTTT. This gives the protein CASSLASGSTDTQYF.

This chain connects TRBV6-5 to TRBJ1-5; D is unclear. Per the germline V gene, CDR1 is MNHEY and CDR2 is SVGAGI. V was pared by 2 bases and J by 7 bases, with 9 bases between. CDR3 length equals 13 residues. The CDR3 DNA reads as TGTGCCAGCAGTTACGGCAGCCGACAGCCCCAGCATTTT. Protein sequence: CASSYGSRQPQHF.

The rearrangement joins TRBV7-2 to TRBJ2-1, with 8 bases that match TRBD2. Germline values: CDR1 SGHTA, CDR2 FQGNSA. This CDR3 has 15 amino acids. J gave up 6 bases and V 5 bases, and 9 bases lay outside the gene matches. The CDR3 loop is CASSAAGTRGNEQFF. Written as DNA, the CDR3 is TGTGCCAGCAGCGCCGCCGGGACTAGGGGCAATGAGCAGTTCTTC.